This T cell receptor (beta chain) was documented in a study of spatial heterogeneity in lung cancer (dated by TCRdb to about 2019). As for the study more broadly: More beta-chain than alpha-chain transcripts were consistently detected, likely reflecting higher beta-chain transcript abundance. Both alpha and beta chains were TCR-sequenced in about 240 tumor regions, about 69 matched nontumor lung samples and around 54 PBMC samples obtained at surgery. In the raw uncorrected reads, each unique combination of TCR and UMI appeared more than ten times on average. The study quantitatively compared TCR alpha and beta repertoires across multiple tumor regions, matched nontumor lung and blood in non-small cell lung cancer. The study linked features of the TCR repertoire to counts of nonsynonymous mutations, which were determined by whole-exome sequencing of tumor tissue. Broader findings and caveats from the paper: Confirming at a functional level the hypothesis that regional TCRs recognize regional mutations was considered to require additional single-cell paired TCR alpha and beta sequencing. Ubiquitous expanded tumor TCRs showed up in blood more often at tumor resection than at routine follow-up.

The library was built by means of 5' RACE. Sequencer: NextSeq 500. To allow correction of PCR and sequencing errors, the TCR library protocol tagged every TCR cDNA molecule with a unique molecular identifier. As for the authors' bioinformatics: TCR identification, UMI-based error correction and CDR3 extraction were performed with Decombinator tools. TCRs above a frequency of 2 per 1,000, corresponding to the top 1% of the tumor frequency distribution, were defined as expanded. Renyi diversity was calculated using the R vegan package after each repertoire was subsampled 100 times to 5,000 TCRs. CDR3 similarity networks were built from amino acid triplet string-kernel similarity, with CDR3s being connected when pairwise similarity was above 0.82. TCRdb itself trimmed the public reads at Q25 with fastp, ran MiXCR and retained productive beta chains. A single entry per CDR3 protein holds the most common genes and DNA from its merged rows. TCRdb's processing, not the authors' own work, is the source of the V and J calls. This sample lists 11,000 or so distinct CDR3 sequences; 3.5% to 4.5% were detected once. The top ten constitute 40% to 65% of the sample.

The sample's time point label, decoded: sample taken at primary tumor resection. Samples were obtained from about 75 patients with early-stage, untreated non-small cell lung cancer from the lung TRACERx cohort. Without any cell sorting, TCR sequencing was performed on whole RNA extracted either from tumor and nontumor lung tissue or from cryopreserved PBMC samples. Only patients with enough RNA available from two or more tumor regions were chosen for TCR sequencing. A word on this clonotype: The specificity of this receptor is unknown. No much larger clone is present one base from it, and per-base qualities are unavailable.

Taken from the germline V gene, the CDR1 and CDR2 loops are KGHSH and LQKENI. The CDR3 runs 16 amino acids, cysteine and phenylalanine included. The CDR3 DNA has 48 bases and is translated from base 1. From V the trimming removes 1 base and from J it removes 3 bases, while the gene matches leave 2 bases of the junction unaccounted for. The chain joins TRBV18 to TRBJ2-1; 11 central bases correspond to TRBD2. The material was PBMCs, obtained at surgery. The TCR sequence derives from a female donor with early-stage non-small cell lung cancer. Read as DNA, the sequence is TGTGCCAGCTCACCACTGCTAGCGGGGGGCTACAATGAGCAGTTCTTC. This translates into CASSPLLAGGYNEQFF. This CDR3, with the reference TRBV18 and TRBJ2-1 proteins standing in past its ends, gives the full variable domain NAGVMQNPRHLVRRRGQEARLRCSPMKGHSHVYWYRQLPEEGLKFMVYLQKENIIDESGMPKERFSAEFPKEGPSILRIQQVVRGDSAAYFCASSPLLAGGYNEQFFGPGTRLTVL.